The clone carrying this T cell receptor beta chain was counted only a few times. The sample comes from a study of T cells in Graves' hyperthyroidism and ophthalmopathy. Per germline, CDR1 MGHRA and CDR2 YSYEKL. V was pared by 0 bases and J by 3 bases, with 9 bases between. This CDR3 region has 15 residues. The TCR beta CDR3 regions underwent amplification using RNA transcripts as the source. An initial round of RT-PCR targeting the TCR CDR3 relied on the HTBI primer set. TCRdb recomputed calls from the multiplex PCR reads with MiXCR, one row per CDR3 protein. There are fewer than 650,000 distinct CDR3 sequences in the sample; roughly 13% occur only once, and roughly 5.7% lies in the top ten.

Specimen: blood. This receptor was taken from a woman aged 30 to 39 with Graves' hyperthyroidism that later progressed to Graves' ophthalmopathy. The chain uses TRBV4-1 and TRBJ1-5, with D perhaps matching TRBD1 (5 bases). CDR3 amino acids: CASSQDSGPNQPQHF. CDR3 nucleotides: TGCGCCAGCAGCCAAGATTCAGGGCCCAATCAGCCCCAGCATTTT.